These 32 T cell receptor beta chains were sequenced from one sample in a study of blood T cell repertoires in COVID-19. Measured with immunoSEQ multiplex PCR; TCRdb has only the in-frame clones, and not every one. The sample holds approximately 210,000 clones, roughly 83% seen once. Material for sequencing was peripheral blood. These receptors were collected from a woman in her 70s with active or convalescent COVID-19.

The rearrangement uses TRBV3-1 (or the pseudogene TRBV3-2) and TRBJ1-4; the D gene is possibly TRBD1 (6 bases). The CDR3 is 15 residues long. V was trimmed by 1 base and J by 0 bases, leaving 6 bases between them. The V gene's germline CDR1 is LGHDT and CDR2 YNNKEL (reference sequence). In DNA form, the CDR3 reads TGTGCCAGCAGCCAAGGACAGGCAACTAATGAAAAACTGTTTTTT. This translates into CASSQGQATNEKLFF.

The rearrangement uses TRBV29-1 and TRBJ2-1; 10 nucleotides align to TRBD1. V shed 2 bases, J shed 2 bases, and the junction held 3 bases outside the gene matches. CDR1 and CDR2 (germline): SQVTM, ANQGSEA. This CDR3 region has 15 residues. This CDR3 reads CSVERGQGAYNEQFF. The CDR3 DNA sequence: TGCAGCGTTGAACGCGGACAGGGGGCCTACAATGAGCAGTTCTTC.

Concerning this clone: The junction shows a germline mismatch at one end, possibly a read error. The CDR3 DNA reads as TGTGCCAGCAGTTCTCATACTGCCGTTGGTTTT. It encodes CASSSHTAVGF. The chain recombines TRBV28 with TRBJ1-5; D ambiguous. This CDR3 has 11 residues. Germline V lookup: CDR1 MDHEN, CDR2 SYDVKM.

V is TRBV10-3 and J is TRBJ1-5, with TRBD1 matching over 11 bases. The CDR3 extends over 16 amino acids. V dropped 4 bases and J dropped 3; count of bases not matched to a gene: 5. CDR1 and CDR2 (germline): ENHRY, SYGVKD. The CDR3 loop is CAISARTGGYNQPQHF. The CDR3 DNA reads as TGTGCCATCAGTGCCCGGACAGGGGGCTACAATCAGCCCCAGCATTTT.

The V call is TRBV19, the J call TRBJ1-4; D might be TRBD1 (5 bases). Deletions cut 1 base from V and 5 bases from J, with 11 bases between. CDR3 length: 15 residues. From germline, CDR1 is LNHDA and CDR2 SQIVND (reference sequence). The CDR3 sequence is CASSIVGRGNEKLFF. For the CDR3, the DNA is TGTGCCAGTAGTATAGTAGGAAGGGGAAATGAAAAACTGTTTTTT. Together with reference TRBV19 and TRBJ1-4, the CDR3 gives the full variable domain: DGGITQSPKYLFRKEGQNVTLSCEQNLNHDAMYWYRQDPGQGLRLIYYSQIVNDFQKGDIAEGYSVSREKKESFPLTVTSAQKNPTAFYLCASSIVGRGNEKLFFGSGTQLSVL.

This clone has a handful of counts. V is TRBV10-3 and J is TRBJ2-2; 10 nucleotides line up with TRBD1. J lost 7 bases, V lost 4 bases, and 6 bases had no gene match. The CDR3 runs to 15 residues. Germline V gene sequence: CDR1 ENHRY, CDR2 SYGVKD. The CDR3 protein is CAISGRQGADGELFF. The CDR3 DNA reads as TGTGCCATCAGTGGTCGACAGGGGGCTGACGGGGAGCTGTTTTTT.

The rearrangement joins TRBV30 to TRBJ2-2; 8 positions match TRBD2. The CDR3 has 13 residues. Germline loops: CDR1 GTSNPN, CDR2 SVGIG (reference sequence). The CDR3 region has the DNA TGTGCGTTAGCGGGGTCGAACACCGGGGAGCTGTTTTTT. The encoded protein is CALAGSNTGELFF.

The CDR3 sequence: CASKLAVSYNEQFF. Here the CDR3 DNA reads TGTGCCAGTAAGTTAGCGGTCTCCTACAATGAGCAGTTCTTC. J is TRBJ2-1 and V is TRBV19; the D gene is possibly TRBD2 (6 bases). Germline lookup yields CDR1 LNHDA and CDR2 SQIVND (reference sequence). Trimming stripped 7 bases from V and 0 bases from J, with 10 bases between. The CDR3 sequence is 14 residues long.

The chain has TRBV6-4 and TRBJ2-3, with D possibly TRBD2 on 6 matching bases. This CDR3 spans 14 amino acids. V was clipped by 6 bases and J by 4 bases, with 14 bases between them. Germline CDR1 reads MRHNA; CDR2 reads SNTAGT. The CDR3 protein is CASSPGLPPDTQYF. In DNA form, the CDR3 reads TGTGCCAGCAGCCCGGGACTTCCGCCAGATACGCAGTATTTT.

The chain has TRBV24-1 and TRBJ2-3, with 9 bases lining up with TRBD1. CDR3 length: 16 residues. Germline V gene lookup returns CDR1 KGHDR and CDR2 SFDVKD. The V and J ends lost 7 bases and 4 bases, in that order; junction bases with no gene match: 11. The CDR3 sequence: CATSARDRAGADTQYF. In DNA form, the CDR3 reads TGTGCCACCAGCGCCCGGGACAGGGCGGGTGCAGATACGCAGTATTTT.

In DNA form, the CDR3 reads TGTGCCAGCAGTTTCCGGTTCTCCTACGAGCAGTACTTC. As protein: CASSFRFSYEQYF. The chain employs TRBV28 and TRBJ2-7; the D is unclear. The CDR3 sequence is 13 residues long. Germline V lookup: CDR1 MDHEN, CDR2 SYDVKM. Trimming removed 3 bases from V and 0 bases from J, with 6 bases in between.

About this clone: Other DNA sequences within the sample encode an identical CDR3. The rearrangement links TRBV19 to TRBJ2-1; 11 bases are a match to TRBD2. V dropped 3 bases and J dropped 0; count of bases not matched to a gene: 7. From germline, CDR1 is LNHDA and CDR2 SQIVND (reference sequence). CDR3 length: 18 residues. The CDR3, as DNA: TGTGCCAGTAGTATTGGCCTAGCGGGAGGCAGCTCCTACAATGAGCAGTTCTTC. Its protein is CASSIGLAGGSSYNEQFF.

The V call is TRBV11-2, the J call TRBJ2-7, with a tentative D call TRBD2 (6 bases). This CDR3 is built from 15 residues. The V end lost 5 bases, the J end lost 0 bases, and 14 bases lay between the germline ends. CDR1 is SGHAT, CDR2 FQNNGV, per germline. The CDR3 bases are TGTGCCAGCAGCCCTCTCGCGGGAAGCTCCTACGAGCAGTACTTC. Protein: CASSPLAGSSYEQYF.

The chain combines TRBV9 with TRBJ1-2; 7 bases are shared with TRBD1. Germline values: CDR1 SGDLS, CDR2 YYNGEE. The V segment lost 4 bases and the J segment 7 bases; nucleotides outside the gene matches: 7. The CDR3 has 13 amino acids. CDR3 in amino acids: CASSMTGRSGYTF. In nucleotides, the CDR3 is TGTGCCAGCAGCATGACAGGGCGTAGTGGCTACACCTTC.

The CDR3 DNA sequence: TGTGCCAGCAGCCAAGATGAGGGATGGGTCACTGAAGCTTTCTTT. Translated: CASSQDEGWVTEAFF. V and J are TRBV4-2 and TRBJ1-1; D gene uncertain. The germline CDR1 and CDR2 sequences are LGHNA and YNFKEQ. This CDR3 spans 15 amino acids. The ends were cut back, 0 bases at V and 4 bases at J, with 12 bases in the middle.

In its sample, this clone was seen a few times. The V call is TRBV10-2, the J call TRBJ1-6; D is perhaps TRBD1 (6 bases). Germline-derived CDR1 and CDR2 are WSHSY and SAAADI. The CDR3 contains 15 residues. V dropped 8 bases and J dropped 3 bases, with 14 bases sitting between them. CDR3 in DNA: TGCGCCAGCCGTTCAGGACAGAGCTATAATTCACCCCTCCACTTT. Translation: CASRSGQSYNSPLHF.

The chain carries TRBV28 and TRBJ1-2; possibly TRBD1 for D (6 bases). Per germline, CDR1 MDHEN and CDR2 SYDVKM. The CDR3 totals 16 residues. Between the trimmed V and J ends, which lost 3 bases and 6 bases, there was a span of 20 bases. The CDR3 loop is CASSLGGQGYRNGYTF. CDR3 sequence (DNA): TGTGCCAGCAGTTTGGGGGGGCAGGGATATCGGAATGGCTACACCTTC.

The DNA for the CDR3 is TGTGCCAGCAGACAGCCGGGACTAGCGACCCTTGAGCAGTTCTTC. Encoded protein: CASRQPGLATLEQFF. The chain couples TRBV7-2 to TRBJ2-1, with 10 bases aligning to TRBD2. V dropped 6 bases and J dropped 9; count of bases not matched to a gene: 11. The germline V gene has CDR1 SGHTA and CDR2 FQGNSA. This CDR3 contains 15 residues.

The rearrangement links TRBV27 to TRBJ1-4, with 9 positions matching TRBD1. Looked up from germline, CDR1 is MNHEY and CDR2 is SMNVEV (reference sequence). V shed 2 bases and J 7 bases; nucleotides not matched to a gene: 11. CDR3 length: 17 residues. The CDR3 loop is CASSLRGVGTGREKLFF. The CDR3 bases are TGTGCCAGCAGTTTAAGGGGCGTCGGGACAGGGCGTGAAAAACTGTTTTTT.

The chain has TRBV3-1 (or the pseudogene TRBV3-2) and TRBJ2-1, with 8 bases aligning to TRBD2. This CDR3 is 16 amino acids long. With 0 bases clipped from V and 4 bases from J, the junction kept 5 bases outside the gene matches. Germline lookup yields CDR1 LGHDT and CDR2 YNNKEL (reference sequence). In nucleotides, the CDR3 is TGTGCCAGCAGCCAAGATTGGACTAGCCTATACAATGAGCAGTTCTTC. It codes for CASSQDWTSLYNEQFF.

The chain links TRBV10-3 to TRBJ1-6; D gene uncertain. V lost 4 bases and J 7 bases, leaving 8 bases between the germline ends. Germline lookup yields CDR1 ENHRY and CDR2 SYGVKD. The CDR3 is 13 amino acids. CDR3 residues: CAISGTANSPLHF. The CDR3 nucleotides read TGTGCCATCAGTGGTACAGCCAATTCACCCCTCCACTTT.

This clone was counted once. The V gene is TRBV6-6, the J gene TRBJ2-7; D is perhaps TRBD2 (5 bases). This CDR3 contains 16 residues. Trimming left V 4 bases short and J 6 bases short, with 22 bases between. Germline CDR1 MNHNY, CDR2 SVGAGI (reference sequence). CDR3 in amino acids: CASSSSPGQSGSEQYF. In DNA, the CDR3 is TGTGCCAGCAGTTCCTCCCCCGGCCAGTCGGGGTCCGAGCAGTACTTC.

The rearrangement joins TRBV28 to TRBJ2-5; unclear D gene. This CDR3 spans 11 amino acids. Per the germline V gene, CDR1 is MDHEN and CDR2 is SYDVKM. V was cut by 5 bases and J by 3 bases, with 4 bases left in between. Written as DNA, the CDR3 is TGTGCCAGCAGTCCTAAAGAGACCCAGTACTTC. Its translation is CASSPKETQYF.

The chain couples TRBV11-2 to TRBJ1-6, with D possibly matching TRBD1 (6 bases). Trimming shortened V by 2 bases and J by 7 bases, and 15 bases separated the two germline ends. Germline V lookup: CDR1 SGHAT, CDR2 FQNNGV. The CDR3 is made up of 16 amino acids. CDR3 sequence reads: CASSLIRGRGNSPLHF. CDR3 in DNA: TGTGCCAGCAGCTTAATCCGCGGGAGGGGGAATTCACCCCTCCACTTT.

The chain is built from TRBV4-1 and TRBJ1-6; weak D call: TRBD1 (6 bases). Trimming removed 3 bases at V and 7 bases at J, with 10 bases between. In germline, CDR1 is MGHRA, CDR2 YSYEKL. The CDR3 length is 14 residues. The DNA of the CDR3 is TGCGCCAGCAGCCAGGAGGGGGGGAATTCACCCCTCCACTTT. Translating gives CASSQEGGNSPLHF.

The rearrangement uses TRBV12-3 or TRBV12-4 and TRBJ1-1; no clear D. The CDR3 is 13 amino acids. V was shortened by 4 bases and J by 3 bases, with 9 bases between the two germline ends. For the CDR3, the DNA is TGTGCCAGCAGTTATACAGCCTACACTGAAGCTTTCTTT. As protein: CASSYTAYTEAFF.

The V and J genes are TRBV5-4 and TRBJ2-1; D is possibly TRBD2 (6 bases). The CDR3 consists of 17 residues. CDR1 and CDR2 from the germline V gene are SGHNT and YYREEE (reference sequence). The germline V and J ends were trimmed by 3 bases and 2 bases, with 18 bases remaining between them. The CDR3 DNA sequence: TGTGCCAGCAGCTCTTGGGAGGTGACCCAAACCTACAATGAGCAGTTCTTC. Translation gives CASSSWEVTQTYNEQFF.

The rearrangement uses TRBV28 and TRBJ1-1; possible D gene TRBD1, 6 bases. This CDR3 has 14 residues. Trimming stripped 4 bases from V and 5 bases from J, with 14 bases between. From germline, CDR1 is MDHEN and CDR2 SYDVKM. The CDR3 sequence is CASSSLGGVTEAFF. CDR3 coding DNA: TGTGCCAGCAGTTCTCTAGGGGGGGTAACTGAAGCTTTCTTT. Based on the CDR3 plus reference TRBV28 and TRBJ1-1, the full variable domain is DVKVTQSSRYLVKRTGEKVFLECVQDMDHENMFWYRQDPGLGLRLIYFSYDVKMKEKGDIPEGYSVSREKKERFSLILESASTNQTSMYLCASSSLGGVTEAFFGQGTRLTVV.

The chain is built from TRBV5-4 and TRBJ2-7; TRBD1 might be the D (6 bases). Germline values: CDR1 SGHNT, CDR2 YYREEE (reference sequence). V lost 3 bases, J lost 1 base, and 14 bases lay in between. CDR3 size: 15 residues. The DNA for the CDR3 is TGTGCCAGCAGCTCGGACCAGGGGTTGTCCTACGAGCAGTACTTC. Translated, it gives CASSSDQGLSYEQYF.

This chain links TRBV3-1 (or the pseudogene TRBV3-2) with TRBJ1-2; D may be TRBD1 (5 bases). The V end was cut by 3 bases, the J end by 4 bases, with 12 bases between. Germline V lookup: CDR1 LGHDT, CDR2 YNNKEL (reference sequence). The CDR3 has 14 residues. CDR3 protein: CASSHQGSLYGYTF. The CDR3 nucleotides read TGTGCCAGCAGCCATCAGGGTTCACTCTATGGCTACACCTTC.

This rearrangement joins TRBV12-3 or TRBV12-4 to TRBJ1-6; D not resolved. The CDR3 is made up of 11 amino acids. Trimming removed 6 bases at V and 14 bases at J, with 11 bases between. DNA for the CDR3: TGTGCCAGCAGCTTGGGTCTAGCCCTCCACTTT. This codes for CASSLGLALHF.

There are many counts of this clone. V gene TRBV25-1 combines with J gene TRBJ2-3; D perhaps matches TRBD1 (6 bases). Deletions cut 8 bases from V and 0 bases from J, with 15 bases between. The germline V gene encodes CDR1 MGHDK and CDR2 SYGVNS. The CDR3 contains 15 residues. CDR3 DNA sequence: TGTGCCAGCGGTCTGGGGGCGGGTAGCACAGATACGCAGTATTTT. This encodes CASGLGAGSTDTQYF.